The 31 T cell receptor beta chains presented below share a single source sample, sequenced in a study of T-cell reconstitution after alpha-beta-depleted transplantation in children. Preparation of the TCRbeta library involved a method that used unique molecular identifiers. TCRdb itself ran the PCR reads through MiXCR, one entry per CDR3 protein. The table has about 70,000 distinct CDR3 sequences, about a tenth seen once. The source was PBMCs, collected before TCRalphabeta/CD19-depleted stem cell transplant. The source of these receptors is a boy younger than 18 with acute myeloid leukemia, due to receive a stem cell transplant.

This clonotype was recorded at least ten times. The rearrangement links TRBV6-2 or TRBV6-3 to TRBJ1-5; D gene uncertain. The CDR3 contains 15 residues. CDR1 is MNHEY and CDR2 is SVGEGT in the germline V gene. Trimming removed 7 bases from V and 4 bases from J, with 17 bases in between. For the CDR3, the DNA is TGTGCCAGCACCTCACTCGGGGAGCTTAATCAGCCCCAGCATTTT. It translates to CASTSLGELNQPQHF.

This clonotype was picked up many times. This chain links TRBV12-3 or TRBV12-4 with TRBJ2-7, with 7 bases that match TRBD1. The length of the CDR3 is 15 residues. J was trimmed by 2 bases and V by 0 bases; bases with no gene match: 4. CDR3 nucleotide sequence: TGTGCCAGCAGTTTAGCGAACAGGGGAGCCTACGAGCAGTACTTC. As protein: CASSLANRGAYEQYF.

The gene calls are TRBV5-1 and TRBJ2-7, with TRBD2 identical over 14 bases. The CDR3 is 16 residues long. Germline trimming cut 4 bases from V and 3 bases from J; bases unmatched to any gene: 6. CDR1 SGHRS and CDR2 YFSETQ come from the germline V gene. In nucleotides, the CDR3 is TGCGCCAGCAGCCCGGGACTAGCGGGAGCCCGCTACGAGCAGTACTTC. Its protein product is CASSPGLAGARYEQYF.

This clonotype was found many times. The V gene is TRBV12-3 or TRBV12-4, the J gene TRBJ1-1, with a possible D match to TRBD1 (6 bases). The CDR3 covers 11 residues. Trimming removed 2 bases from V and 14 bases from J, with 12 bases in between. This CDR3 is CASSLNRVAFF. The CDR3 DNA follows: TGTGCCAGCAGTTTAAACAGGGTAGCATTCTTT.

Many counts were recorded for this clonotype. This chain links TRBV12-3 or TRBV12-4 with TRBJ1-6; D remains ambiguous. This CDR3 spans 16 amino acids. V lost 4 bases to trimming and J lost 0 bases, with 10 bases between them. The CDR3 here is CASSYRVSSYNSPLHF. CDR3 nucleotides: TGTGCCAGCAGTTATCGAGTTAGCTCCTATAATTCACCCCTCCACTTT.

This clonotype was seen ten or more times. This chain links TRBV14 with TRBJ2-7; the match to TRBD2 covers 10 bases. The CDR3 sequence is 17 residues long. Germline values: CDR1 SGHDN, CDR2 FVKESK. After removal of 2 bases from V and 5 bases from J, the junction contained 12 bases not matched to a gene. The CDR3 sequence is CASSQTNRASGSHEQYF. The CDR3 DNA reads TGTGCCAGCAGCCAAACCAACCGGGCTAGCGGGAGCCACGAGCAGTACTTC. Full variable domain (remainder filled in from reference TRBV14 and TRBJ2-7): EAGVTQFPSHSVIEKGQTVTLRCDPISGHDNLYWYRRVMGKEIKFLLHFVKESKQDESGMPNNRFLAERTGGTYSTLKVQPAELEDSGVYFCASSQTNRASGSHEQYFGPGTRLTVT.

This clonotype was seen a handful of times. In DNA form, the CDR3 reads TGTGCCAGCGGCACAGGGCCCCCAGGAGAGCAGTACGTC. As protein: CASGTGPPGEQYV. The chain couples TRBV4-2 to TRBJ2-7, with a weak D call TRBD1 (6 bases). Trimming removed 8 bases from V and 7 bases from J, with 18 bases in between. The CDR3 consists of 13 residues. Per the germline V gene, CDR1 is LGHNA and CDR2 is YNFKEQ.

This clonotype was found many times. V gene TRBV12-3 or TRBV12-4 combines with J gene TRBJ2-3; 9 bases are shared with TRBD2. CDR3 size: 16 residues. Trimming at V came to 3 bases and at J to 2 bases, leaving 6 bases not matched to a gene. The CDR3: CASSLGAGGPTDTQYF. DNA for the CDR3: TGTGCCAGCAGTTTGGGTGCGGGAGGGCCCACAGATACGCAGTATTTT.

This clonotype has ten or more counts. The chain couples TRBV29-1 to TRBJ2-4, with unresolved D. Trimming shortened V by 4 bases and J by 1 base, and 5 bases separated the two germline ends. In germline, CDR1 is SQVTM, CDR2 ANQGSEA. The CDR3 is made up of 12 amino acids. CDR3 bases: TGCAGCGTTGGGACGGCCAAAAACATTCAGTACTTC. It yields the protein CSVGTAKNIQYF.

This clonotype was picked up many times. This chain uses TRBV12-3 or TRBV12-4 with TRBJ2-7, with 7 bases that match TRBD1. Trimming took 4 bases from V and 7 from J; bases not matched to a gene: 7. This CDR3 is built from 13 residues. In DNA, the CDR3 is TGTGCCAGCAGTTATCGACAGGGTAGGGAGCAGTACTTC. Its translation is CASSYRQGREQYF.

This clonotype was seen repeatedly, ten times or more. The chain combines TRBV12-3 or TRBV12-4 with TRBJ1-6; a possible D gene is TRBD1 (5 bases). The V and J ends lost 5 bases and 9 bases respectively, with 11 bases between them. The CDR3 length is 13 residues. Here the CDR3 reads CASSLRQGSPLHF. The CDR3 region has the DNA TGTGCCAGCAGTCTCCGTCAGGGTTCACCCCTCCACTTT.

This clonotype was counted many times. J is TRBJ1-2 and V is TRBV29-1; unclear D gene. From germline, CDR1 is SQVTM and CDR2 ANQGSEA. Trimming left V 6 bases short and J 5 bases short, with 10 bases between. CDR3 length: 11 amino acids. The CDR3 here is CSVRTGYGYTF. CDR3 bases: TGCAGCGTCCGAACTGGGTATGGCTACACCTTC. The whole variable domain, filled in from reference TRBV29-1 and TRBJ1-2, reads SAVISQKPSRDICQRGTSLTIQCQVDSQVTMMFWYRQQPGQSLTLIATANQGSEATYESGFVIDKFPISRPNLTFSTLTVSNMSPEDSSIYLCSVRTGYGYTFGSGTRLTVV.

This clonotype has ten or more counts. The CDR3 DNA sequence: TGTGCCAGCAGCCCACGGACTAGCGCTACCTACAATGAGCAGTTCTTC. Its protein is CASSPRTSATYNEQFF. V gene TRBV9 combines with J gene TRBJ2-1; TRBD2 aligns across 9 bases. J lost 2 bases, V lost 4 bases, and 7 bases had no gene match. In germline, CDR1 is SGDLS, CDR2 YYNGEE. This CDR3 has 16 amino acids.

This clonotype was observed many times. J is TRBJ2-2 and V is TRBV4-2, with 8 bases matching TRBD2. Per germline, CDR1 LGHNA and CDR2 YNFKEQ. V shed 4 bases, J shed 1 base, and the junction held 5 bases outside the gene matches. This CDR3 is 16 amino acids long. The CDR3 nucleotides are TGTGCCAGCAGCCCAAAGGGACTAGTGAACACCGGGGAGCTGTTTTTT. It is translated as CASSPKGLVNTGELFF.

This clonotype was seen many times. V and J are TRBV12-3 or TRBV12-4 and TRBJ2-1, with TRBD2 matching 7 bases. The length of the CDR3 is 15 residues. V shed 7 bases, J shed 3 bases, and the junction held 9 bases outside the gene matches. The CDR3: CASTRQGGLYNEQFF. The DNA for the CDR3 is TGTGCCAGCACCCGTCAGGGAGGGCTCTACAATGAGCAGTTCTTC.

This clonotype was observed many times. The rearrangement links TRBV29-1 to TRBJ1-2; no clear D. Germline assignment: CDR1 SQVTM and CDR2 ANQGSEA. CDR3 size: 12 residues. V was shortened by 2 bases and J by 2 bases, with 6 bases between the two germline ends. CDR3 loop: CSVEWENYGYTF. The CDR3 DNA reads as TGCAGCGTTGAATGGGAAAACTATGGCTACACCTTC.

This clonotype was recorded many times. J is TRBJ2-3 and V is TRBV7-3; 12 nucleotides match TRBD1. The germline V gene encodes CDR1 SGHTA and CDR2 FQGTGA. Unmatched junction bases numbered 8, after V lost 4 bases and J lost 15 bases. The CDR3 consists of 13 residues. The CDR3 DNA follows: TGTGCCAGCAGCTCGACTCGGGACAGGGGGCGATATTTT. Protein product: CASSSTRDRGRYF.

This clonotype has at least ten counts. The CDR3 DNA follows: TGCAGCGTTCACAGCAACTACGAGCAGTACTTC. Protein sequence: CSVHSNYEQYF. This chain joins TRBV29-1 and TRBJ2-7; D call uncertain. The germline V and J ends were trimmed by 5 bases and 3 bases, with 8 bases remaining between them. This CDR3 contains 11 residues. CDR1 is SQVTM, CDR2 ANQGSEA, per germline.

A note on this clonotype: One base away lies a much larger clone, so this may be a sequencing read error. The V call is TRBV2, the J call TRBJ2-3; perhaps TRBD2 as D (6 bases). The CDR3 extends over 13 amino acids. The germline V gene has CDR1 SNHLY and CDR2 FYNNEI. V was shortened by 2 bases and J by 10 bases, with 13 bases between the two germline ends. CDR3 sequence reads: CASSEPSAYPQYF. CDR3 in DNA: TGTGCCAGCAGTGAACCTAGCGCATATCCGCAGTATTTT.

This clonotype was seen many times. The rearrangement links TRBV4-1 to TRBJ2-2; the match to TRBD2 covers 7 bases. Trimming at V came to 2 bases and at J to 4 bases, leaving 7 bases not matched to a gene. This CDR3 has 16 amino acids. Per the germline V gene, CDR1 is MGHRA and CDR2 is YSYEKL. CDR3: CASSQWGGYGTGELFF. Here the CDR3 DNA reads TGCGCCAGCAGCCAATGGGGGGGTTACGGCACCGGGGAGCTGTTTTTT.

This clonotype was recorded at least ten times. CDR3 loop: CASSLERGRAWETQYF. Written as DNA, the CDR3 is TGTGCCAGCAGCTTAGAGCGCGGGAGGGCCTGGGAGACCCAGTACTTC. This chain connects TRBV7-2 to TRBJ2-5, with 9 bases identical to TRBD2. CDR1 and CDR2 from the germline V gene are SGHTA and FQGNSA. The CDR3 extends over 16 amino acids. Trimming removed 1 base from V and 5 bases from J; junction bases left unmatched: 8.

Worth noting for this clonotype: A much larger clone differs from this one at a single base, so this may be a read error. The V and J genes are TRBV5-1 and TRBJ2-3; 15 bases fit TRBD2. This CDR3 has 18 residues. Germline V CDR1 and CDR2: SGHRS, YFSETQ. This chain's CDR3 is CASSFGLAGGKGTHTQYF. CDR3 nucleotides: TGCGCCAGCAGCTTCGGACTAGCGGGGGGGAAAGGCACACATACGCAGTATTTT.

The chain uses TRBV24-1 and TRBJ2-6, with D possibly TRBD1 on 5 matching bases. The CDR3 extends over 23 amino acids. The germline V gene encodes CDR1 KGHDR and CDR2 SFDVKD. CDR3 protein: CGASYFKGGQGSGLNSGANVLTF. In nucleotides, the CDR3 is TGTGGCGCCAGTTATTTCAAGGGTGGGCAGGGCTCGGGTCTGAACTCTGGGGCCAACGTCCTGACTTTC.

This clonotype has a count of ten or more. The V gene is TRBV20-1, the J gene TRBJ2-3; D uncertain. The CDR3 length is 12 residues. CDR1 and CDR2 (germline): DFQATT, SNEGSKA (reference sequence). The ends were cut back, 0 bases at V and 6 bases at J, with 7 bases in the middle. The CDR3 DNA follows: TGCAGTGCTAGAGATCATGCGGATACGCAGTATTTT. Protein product: CSARDHADTQYF.

The chain couples TRBV30 to TRBJ2-3, with D uncertain. Germline CDR1 is GTSNPN and CDR2 is SVGIG (reference sequence). V shed 2 bases and J shed 3 bases, with 9 bases lying between them. CDR3 length equals 13 residues. The CDR3 region has the DNA TGTGCCTGGAGTAGGGCCAGGACAGATACGCAGTATTTT. It is translated as CAWSRARTDTQYF.

The V gene is TRBV2, the J gene TRBJ2-1; TRBD2 is a possible D gene (5 bases). The V end lost 6 bases, the J end lost 2 bases, and 23 bases lay between the germline ends. CDR3 length: 18 amino acids. Germline CDR1 is SNHLY and CDR2 is FYNNEI. CDR3 amino acids: CASREDRSAPQAYNEQFF. The CDR3 bases are TGTGCCAGCAGGGAGGACCGATCCGCTCCCCAGGCCTACAATGAGCAGTTCTTC.

The CDR3 sequence is CASSLAVTGDEQYF. CDR3 in DNA: TGCGCCAGCAGCTTGGCTGTGACAGGGGACGAGCAGTACTTC. The chain recombines TRBV5-1 with TRBJ2-7; 8 bases line up with TRBD1. Unmatched junction bases numbered 4, after V lost 0 bases and J lost 5 bases. The CDR3 runs to 14 residues. The germline CDR1 and CDR2 sequences are SGHRS and YFSETQ.

This clonotype was picked up many times. The rearrangement uses TRBV20-1 and TRBJ2-7; 11 nucleotides align to TRBD2. Per germline, CDR1 DFQATT and CDR2 SNEGSKA (reference sequence). J was trimmed by 7 bases and V by 5 bases; bases with no gene match: 16. The CDR3 extends over 16 amino acids. The chain's CDR3 is CSAWRLAGGRAREQYF. CDR3 sequence (DNA): TGCAGTGCTTGGCGGCTAGCGGGAGGCCGGGCTAGGGAGCAGTACTTC.

The chain couples TRBV30 to TRBJ2-7, with 8 positions matching TRBD2. The CDR3 covers 15 residues. Losses at the gene ends were 0 bases for V and 4 bases for J; bases not matched to a gene: 8. Germline CDR1 reads GTSNPN; CDR2 reads SVGIG (reference sequence). CDR3 loop: CAWSVVGSGSYEQYF. The CDR3 DNA is TGTGCCTGGAGTGTTGTTGGGAGCGGGAGTTACGAGCAGTACTTC.

The chain links TRBV7-9 to TRBJ2-3; 9 bases line up with TRBD2. In germline, CDR1 is SEHNR, CDR2 FQNEAQ (reference sequence). V dropped 1 base and J dropped 4; count of bases not matched to a gene: 9. This CDR3 region has 17 residues. The CDR3 sequence: CASSLDGGRATADTQYF. CDR3 in DNA: TGTGCCAGCAGCTTAGACGGCGGGAGGGCAACGGCAGATACGCAGTATTTT.

This clonotype has only a few counts. The J gene is TRBJ2-5, the V gene TRBV12-3 or TRBV12-4, with TRBD2 as a possible D gene (6 bases). The CDR3 loop spans 14 amino acids. Trimming cost V 5 bases and J 4 bases, with 14 bases left between them. The CDR3 sequence: CASSPLGSGETQYF. The CDR3 nucleotides are TGTGCCAGCAGTCCGCTAGGTAGCGGAGAGACCCAGTACTTC.